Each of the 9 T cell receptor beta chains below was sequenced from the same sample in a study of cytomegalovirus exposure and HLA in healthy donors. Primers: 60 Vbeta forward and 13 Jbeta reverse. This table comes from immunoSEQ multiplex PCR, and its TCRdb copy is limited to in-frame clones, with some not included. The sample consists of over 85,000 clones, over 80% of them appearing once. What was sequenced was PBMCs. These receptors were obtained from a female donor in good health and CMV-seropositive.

In DNA form, the CDR3 reads TGTGCCAGCAGCGCTACAGGGGGCGGCTACACCTTC. It translates to CASSATGGGYTF. The chain has TRBV9 and TRBJ1-2; 9 nucleotides match TRBD1. Germline V gene data show CDR1 as SGDLS and CDR2 as YYNGEE. The trim removed 3 bases at V and 8 bases at J, leaving 2 bases unmatched. The CDR3 runs 12 residues.

CDR3: CASSQDAALTDTQYF. As DNA, the CDR3 is TGCGCCAGCAGCCAAGATGCGGCTCTCACAGATACGCAGTATTTT. The rearrangement joins TRBV4-1 to TRBJ2-3; D unresolved. This CDR3 comprises 15 residues. Trimming removed 0 bases from V and 2 bases from J, with 9 bases in between. Per the germline V gene, CDR1 is MGHRA and CDR2 is YSYEKL.

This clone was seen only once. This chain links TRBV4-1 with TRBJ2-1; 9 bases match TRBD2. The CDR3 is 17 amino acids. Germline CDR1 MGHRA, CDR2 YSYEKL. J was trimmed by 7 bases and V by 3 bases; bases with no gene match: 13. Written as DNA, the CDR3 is TGCGCCAGCAGCCATGGCCCCGGCGGGAGGGCCGAGAATGAGCAGTTCTTC. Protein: CASSHGPGGRAENEQFF.

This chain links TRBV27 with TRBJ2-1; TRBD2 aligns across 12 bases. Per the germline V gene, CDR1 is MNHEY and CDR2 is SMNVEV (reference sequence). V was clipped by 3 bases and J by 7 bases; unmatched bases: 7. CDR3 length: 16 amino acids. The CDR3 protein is CASSFLTSGRGNEQFF. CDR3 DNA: TGTGCCAGCAGTTTCCTGACTAGCGGGAGAGGTAATGAGCAGTTCTTC.

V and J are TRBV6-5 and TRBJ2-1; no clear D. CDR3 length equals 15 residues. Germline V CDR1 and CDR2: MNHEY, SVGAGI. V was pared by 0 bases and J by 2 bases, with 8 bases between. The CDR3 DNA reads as TGTGCCAGCAGTTACTCACGGGTCGCCTACAATGAGCAGTTCTTC. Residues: CASSYSRVAYNEQFF.

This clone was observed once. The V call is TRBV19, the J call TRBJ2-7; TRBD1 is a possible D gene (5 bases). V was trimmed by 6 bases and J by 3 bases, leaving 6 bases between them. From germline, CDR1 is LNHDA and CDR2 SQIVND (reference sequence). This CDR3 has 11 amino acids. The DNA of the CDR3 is TGTGCCAGTAGCACAGGCTACGAGCAGTACTTC. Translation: CASSTGYEQYF.

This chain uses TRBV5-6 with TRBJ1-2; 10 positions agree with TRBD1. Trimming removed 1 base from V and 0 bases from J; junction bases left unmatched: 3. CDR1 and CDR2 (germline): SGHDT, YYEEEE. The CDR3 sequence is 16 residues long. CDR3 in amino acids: CASSLYGTGANYGYTF. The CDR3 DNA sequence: TGTGCCAGCAGCTTGTACGGGACAGGGGCTAACTATGGCTACACCTTC.

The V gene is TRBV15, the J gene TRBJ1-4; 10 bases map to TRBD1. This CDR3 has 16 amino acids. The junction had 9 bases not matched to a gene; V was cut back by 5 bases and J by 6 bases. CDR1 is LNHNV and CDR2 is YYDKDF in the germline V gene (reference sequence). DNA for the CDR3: TGTGCCACCAGCCTCTTGTGGGGGACAGGGGATGAAAAACTGTTTTTT. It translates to CATSLLWGTGDEKLFF.

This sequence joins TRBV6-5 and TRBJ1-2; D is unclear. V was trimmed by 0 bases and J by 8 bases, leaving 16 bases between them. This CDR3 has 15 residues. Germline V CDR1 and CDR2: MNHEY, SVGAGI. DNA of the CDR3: TGTGCCAGCAGTTACTCGACGGGTGGGGAGGTGGGCTACACCTTC. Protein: CASSYSTGGEVGYTF.